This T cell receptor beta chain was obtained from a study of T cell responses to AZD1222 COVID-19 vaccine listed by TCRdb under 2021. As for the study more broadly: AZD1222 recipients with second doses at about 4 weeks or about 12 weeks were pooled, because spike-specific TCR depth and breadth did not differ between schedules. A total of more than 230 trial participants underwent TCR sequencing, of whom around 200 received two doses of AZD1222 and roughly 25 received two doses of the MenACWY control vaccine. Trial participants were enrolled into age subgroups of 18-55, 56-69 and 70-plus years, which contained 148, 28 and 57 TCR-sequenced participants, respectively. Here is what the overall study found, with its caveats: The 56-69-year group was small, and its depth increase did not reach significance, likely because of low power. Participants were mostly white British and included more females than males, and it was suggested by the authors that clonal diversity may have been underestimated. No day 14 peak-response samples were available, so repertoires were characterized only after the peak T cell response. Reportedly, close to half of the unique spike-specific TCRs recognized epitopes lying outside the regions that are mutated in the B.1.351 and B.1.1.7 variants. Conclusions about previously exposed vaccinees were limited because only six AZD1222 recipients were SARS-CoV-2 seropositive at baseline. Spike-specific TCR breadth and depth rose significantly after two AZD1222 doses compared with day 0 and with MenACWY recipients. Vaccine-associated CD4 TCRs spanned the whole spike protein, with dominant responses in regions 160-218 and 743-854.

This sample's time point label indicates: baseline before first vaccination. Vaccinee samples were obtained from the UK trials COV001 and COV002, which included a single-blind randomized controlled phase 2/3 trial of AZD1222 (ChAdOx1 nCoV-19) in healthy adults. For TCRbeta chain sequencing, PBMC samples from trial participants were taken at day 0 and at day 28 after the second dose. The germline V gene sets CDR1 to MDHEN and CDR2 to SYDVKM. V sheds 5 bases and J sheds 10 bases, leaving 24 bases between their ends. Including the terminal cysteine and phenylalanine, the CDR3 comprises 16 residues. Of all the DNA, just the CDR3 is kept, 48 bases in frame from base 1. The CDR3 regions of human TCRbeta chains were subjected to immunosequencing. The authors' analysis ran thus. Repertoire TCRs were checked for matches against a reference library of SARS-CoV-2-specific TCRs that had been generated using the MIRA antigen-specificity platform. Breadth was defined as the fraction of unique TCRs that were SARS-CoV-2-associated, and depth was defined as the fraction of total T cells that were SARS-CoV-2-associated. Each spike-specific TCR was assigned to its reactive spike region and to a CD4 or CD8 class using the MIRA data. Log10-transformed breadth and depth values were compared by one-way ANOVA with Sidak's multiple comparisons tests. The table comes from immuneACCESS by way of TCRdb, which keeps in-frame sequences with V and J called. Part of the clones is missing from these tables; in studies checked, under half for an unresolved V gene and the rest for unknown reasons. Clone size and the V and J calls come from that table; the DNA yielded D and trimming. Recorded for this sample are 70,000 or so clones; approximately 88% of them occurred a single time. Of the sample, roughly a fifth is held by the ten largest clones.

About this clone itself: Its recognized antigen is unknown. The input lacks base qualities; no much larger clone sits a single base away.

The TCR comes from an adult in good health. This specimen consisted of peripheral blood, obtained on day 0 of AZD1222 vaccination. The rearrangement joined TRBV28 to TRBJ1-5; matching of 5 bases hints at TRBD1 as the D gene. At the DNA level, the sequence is TGTGCCAGCAGTCCTCCGCTCCGGGACGGTGGCTCTCCCCAGCATTTT. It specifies CASSPPLRDGGSPQHF.